This TCR beta chain emerged from a study of read filtering for tumor transcriptome and immune sequencing. Study overall: Whole-transcriptome libraries were prepared after DNase treatment.

Deletions cut 0 bases from V and 10 bases from J, with 25 bases between. Germline CDR1 LGHNT, CDR2 FRNRAP. The CDR3 consists of 18 residues. This clonotype was observed a handful of times. Its specificity is not known. From 350 to 500 ng of RNA, a library with molecular barcoded alpha/delta and beta/gamma adaptors was made. MiXCR, applied by TCRdb to the reads, yields one record per CDR3 protein. The sample has some 130,000 distinct CDR3 sequences, 10% to 15% seen once; the top ten hold approximately 11%. Study-level results: Around 84% of IR-seq clonotypes had one read, totaling about 3.5% of reads; RNA-seq: approximately 73% and 42%.

The V call is TRBV12-5, the J call TRBJ1-5; no clear D gene. The material sequenced was a population of CD138-negative cells sorted from bone marrow. The source is a donor aged 40 or over with multiple myeloma. This CDR3 reads CASGLVRGEAGDSYPQHF. The DNA for the CDR3 is TGTGCTAGTGGTTTGGTACGAGGTGAGGCAGGAGATTCCTATCCCCAGCATTTT.